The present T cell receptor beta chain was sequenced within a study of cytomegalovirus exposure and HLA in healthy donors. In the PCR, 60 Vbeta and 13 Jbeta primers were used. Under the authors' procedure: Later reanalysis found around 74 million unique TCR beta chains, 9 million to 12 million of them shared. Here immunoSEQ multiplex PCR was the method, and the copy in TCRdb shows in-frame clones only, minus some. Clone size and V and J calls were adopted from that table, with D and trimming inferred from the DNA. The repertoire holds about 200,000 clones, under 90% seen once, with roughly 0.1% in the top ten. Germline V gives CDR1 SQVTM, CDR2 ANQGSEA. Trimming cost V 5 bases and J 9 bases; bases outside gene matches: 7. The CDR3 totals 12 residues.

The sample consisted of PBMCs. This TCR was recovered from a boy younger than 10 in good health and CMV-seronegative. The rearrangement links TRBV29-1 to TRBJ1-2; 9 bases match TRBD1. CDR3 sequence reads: CSVSGTGYRYTF. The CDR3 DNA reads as TGCAGCGTTTCCGGGACAGGGTATCGCTACACCTTC.